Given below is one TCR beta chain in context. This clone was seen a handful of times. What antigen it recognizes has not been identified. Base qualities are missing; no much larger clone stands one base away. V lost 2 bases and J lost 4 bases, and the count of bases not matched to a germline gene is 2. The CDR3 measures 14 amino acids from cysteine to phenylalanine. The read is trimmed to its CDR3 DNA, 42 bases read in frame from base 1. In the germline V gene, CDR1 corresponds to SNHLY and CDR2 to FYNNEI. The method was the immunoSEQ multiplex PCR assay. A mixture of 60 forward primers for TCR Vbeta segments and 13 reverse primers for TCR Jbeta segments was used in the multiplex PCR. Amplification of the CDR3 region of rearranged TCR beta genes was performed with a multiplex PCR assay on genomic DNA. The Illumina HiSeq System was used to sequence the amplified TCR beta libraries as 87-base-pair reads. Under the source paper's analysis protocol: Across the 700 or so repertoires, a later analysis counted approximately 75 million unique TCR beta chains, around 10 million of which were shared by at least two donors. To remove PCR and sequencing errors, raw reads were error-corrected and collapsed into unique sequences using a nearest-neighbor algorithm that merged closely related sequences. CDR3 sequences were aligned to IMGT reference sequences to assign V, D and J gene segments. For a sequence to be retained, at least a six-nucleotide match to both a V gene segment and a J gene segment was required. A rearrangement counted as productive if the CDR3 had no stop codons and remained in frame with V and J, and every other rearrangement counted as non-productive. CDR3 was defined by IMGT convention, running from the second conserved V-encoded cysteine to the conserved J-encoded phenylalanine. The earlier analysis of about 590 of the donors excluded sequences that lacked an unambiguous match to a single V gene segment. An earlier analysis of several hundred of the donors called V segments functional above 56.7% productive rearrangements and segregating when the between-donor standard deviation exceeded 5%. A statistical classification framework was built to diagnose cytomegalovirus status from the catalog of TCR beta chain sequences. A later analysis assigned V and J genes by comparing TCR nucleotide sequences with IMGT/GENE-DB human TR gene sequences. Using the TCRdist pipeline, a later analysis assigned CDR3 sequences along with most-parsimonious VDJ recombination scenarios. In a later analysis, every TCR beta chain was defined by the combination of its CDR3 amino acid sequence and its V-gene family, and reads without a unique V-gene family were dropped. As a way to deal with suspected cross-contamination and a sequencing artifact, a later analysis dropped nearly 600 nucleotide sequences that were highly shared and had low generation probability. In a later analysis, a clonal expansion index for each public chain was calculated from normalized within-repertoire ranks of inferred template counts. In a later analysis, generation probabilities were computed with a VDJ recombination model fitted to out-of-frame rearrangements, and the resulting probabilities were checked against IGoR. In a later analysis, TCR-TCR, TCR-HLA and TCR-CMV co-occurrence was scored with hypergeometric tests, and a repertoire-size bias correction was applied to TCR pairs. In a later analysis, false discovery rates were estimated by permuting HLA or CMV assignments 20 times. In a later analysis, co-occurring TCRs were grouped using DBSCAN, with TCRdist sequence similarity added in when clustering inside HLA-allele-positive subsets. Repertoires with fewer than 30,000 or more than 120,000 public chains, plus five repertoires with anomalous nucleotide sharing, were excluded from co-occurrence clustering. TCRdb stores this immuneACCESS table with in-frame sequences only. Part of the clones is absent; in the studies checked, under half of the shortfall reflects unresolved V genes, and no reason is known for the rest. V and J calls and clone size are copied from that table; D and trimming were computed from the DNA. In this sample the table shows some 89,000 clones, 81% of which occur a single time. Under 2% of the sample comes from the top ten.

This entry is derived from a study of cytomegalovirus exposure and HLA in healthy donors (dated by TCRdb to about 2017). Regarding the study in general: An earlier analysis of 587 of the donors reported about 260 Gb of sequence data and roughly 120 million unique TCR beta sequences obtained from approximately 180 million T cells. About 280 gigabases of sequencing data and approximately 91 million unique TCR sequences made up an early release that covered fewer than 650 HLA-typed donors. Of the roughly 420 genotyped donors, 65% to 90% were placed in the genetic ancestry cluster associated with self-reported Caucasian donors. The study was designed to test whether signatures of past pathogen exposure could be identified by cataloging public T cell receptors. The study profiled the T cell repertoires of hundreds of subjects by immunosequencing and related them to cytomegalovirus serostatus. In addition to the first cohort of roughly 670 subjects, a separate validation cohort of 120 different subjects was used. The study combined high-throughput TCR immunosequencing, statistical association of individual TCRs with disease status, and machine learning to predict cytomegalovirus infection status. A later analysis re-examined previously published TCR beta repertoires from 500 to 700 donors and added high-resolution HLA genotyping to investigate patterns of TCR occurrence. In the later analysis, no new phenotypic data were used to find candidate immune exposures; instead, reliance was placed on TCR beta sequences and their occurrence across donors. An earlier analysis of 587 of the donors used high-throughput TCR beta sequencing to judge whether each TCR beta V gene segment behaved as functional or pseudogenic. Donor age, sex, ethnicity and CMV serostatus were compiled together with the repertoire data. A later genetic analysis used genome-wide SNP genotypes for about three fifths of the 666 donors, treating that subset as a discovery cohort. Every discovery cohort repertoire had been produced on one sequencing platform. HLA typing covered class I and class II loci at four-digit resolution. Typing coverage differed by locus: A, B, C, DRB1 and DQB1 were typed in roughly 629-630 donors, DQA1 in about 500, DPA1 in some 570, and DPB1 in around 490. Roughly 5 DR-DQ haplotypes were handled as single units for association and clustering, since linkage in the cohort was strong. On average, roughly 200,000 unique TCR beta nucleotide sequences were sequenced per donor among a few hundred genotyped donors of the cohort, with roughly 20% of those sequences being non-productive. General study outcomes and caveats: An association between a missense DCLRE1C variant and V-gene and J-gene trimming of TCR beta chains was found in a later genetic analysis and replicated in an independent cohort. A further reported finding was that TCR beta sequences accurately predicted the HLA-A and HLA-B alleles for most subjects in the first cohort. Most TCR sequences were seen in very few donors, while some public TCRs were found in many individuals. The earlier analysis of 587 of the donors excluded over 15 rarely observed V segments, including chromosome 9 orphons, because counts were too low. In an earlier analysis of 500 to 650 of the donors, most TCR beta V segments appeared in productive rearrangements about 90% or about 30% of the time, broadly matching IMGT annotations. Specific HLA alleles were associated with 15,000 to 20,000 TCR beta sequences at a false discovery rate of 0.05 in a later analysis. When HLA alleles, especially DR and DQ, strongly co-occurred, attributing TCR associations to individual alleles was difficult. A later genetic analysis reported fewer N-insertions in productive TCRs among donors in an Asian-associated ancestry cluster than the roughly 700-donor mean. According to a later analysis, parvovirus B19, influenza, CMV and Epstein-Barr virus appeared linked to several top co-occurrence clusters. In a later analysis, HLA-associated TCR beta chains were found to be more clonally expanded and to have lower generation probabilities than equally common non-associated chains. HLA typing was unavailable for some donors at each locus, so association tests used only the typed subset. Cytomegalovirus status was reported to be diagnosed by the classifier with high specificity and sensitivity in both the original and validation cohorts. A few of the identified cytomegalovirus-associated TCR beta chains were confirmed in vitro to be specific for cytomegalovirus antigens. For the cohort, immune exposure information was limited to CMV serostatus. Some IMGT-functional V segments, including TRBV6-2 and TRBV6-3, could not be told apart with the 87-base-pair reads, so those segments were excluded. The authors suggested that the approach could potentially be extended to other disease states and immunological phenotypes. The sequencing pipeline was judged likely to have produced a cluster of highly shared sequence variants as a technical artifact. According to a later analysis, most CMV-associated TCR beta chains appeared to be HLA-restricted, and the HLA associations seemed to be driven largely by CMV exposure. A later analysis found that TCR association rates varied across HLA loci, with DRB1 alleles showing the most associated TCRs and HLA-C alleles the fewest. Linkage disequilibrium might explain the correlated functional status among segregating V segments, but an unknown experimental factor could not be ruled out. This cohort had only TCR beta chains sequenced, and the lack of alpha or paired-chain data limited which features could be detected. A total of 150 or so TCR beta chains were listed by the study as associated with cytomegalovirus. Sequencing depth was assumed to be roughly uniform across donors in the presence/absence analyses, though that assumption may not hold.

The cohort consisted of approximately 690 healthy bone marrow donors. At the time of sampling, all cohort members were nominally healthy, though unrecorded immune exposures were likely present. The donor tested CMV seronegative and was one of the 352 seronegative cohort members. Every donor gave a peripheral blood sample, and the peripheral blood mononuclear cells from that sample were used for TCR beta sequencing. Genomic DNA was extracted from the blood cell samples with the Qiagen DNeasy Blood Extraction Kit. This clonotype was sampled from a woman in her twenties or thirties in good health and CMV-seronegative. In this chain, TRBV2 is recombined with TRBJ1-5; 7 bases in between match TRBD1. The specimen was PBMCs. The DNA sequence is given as TGTGCCAGCAGTGAAAACAGGGGAAATCAGCCCCAGCATTTT. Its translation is CASSENRGNQPQHF.